This T cell receptor beta chain comes out of a study of cytomegalovirus exposure and HLA in healthy donors. The sample holds a few counts of this clone. In the PCR, 60 Vbeta and 13 Jbeta primers were used. Repertoires were generated with immunoSEQ multiplex PCR, while TCRdb's copy carries only in-frame clones and drops some. The data hold roughly 220,000 clones, with 79% observed a single time. Sequencing was performed on PBMCs. This receptor was taken from a man aged 45-65 years in good health and CMV-seronegative.

This CDR3 reads CASSEWASGRYEQYF. CDR3 nucleotides: TGTGCCAGCAGTGAATGGGCTAGCGGGAGGTACGAGCAGTACTTC. V is TRBV6-1 and J is TRBJ2-7, with TRBD2 identical over 11 bases. The germline V gene encodes CDR1 MNHNS and CDR2 SASEGT. J was trimmed by 4 bases and V by 2 bases; bases with no gene match: 4. The length of the CDR3 is 15 residues.